This T cell receptor (beta chain) was sequenced for a study of T cell responses to AZD1222 COVID-19 vaccine. Sequencing was performed with immunoSEQ multiplex PCR; in TCRdb, only in-frame clones are kept and a portion is missing. The repertoire holds over 120,000 clones, with around 90% as singletons. The TCR sequence derives from an adult who received the MenACWY meningococcal vaccine as a control. Material: peripheral blood, obtained 28 days after the second dose of the MenACWY control vaccine.

CDR3 sequence: CASSLLQTVSTDTQYF. The CDR3 region has the DNA TGTGCCAGCAGCCTCCTCCAGACAGTCAGCACAGATACGCAGTATTTT. The rearrangement joins TRBV5-4 to TRBJ2-3; possible D gene TRBD1, 5 bases. Trimming took 4 bases from V and 0 from J, leaving 15 bases between them. Germline-derived CDR1 and CDR2 are SGHNT and YYREEE (reference sequence). The CDR3 totals 16 residues.